Following are 15 T cell receptor beta chains from one sample sequenced in a study of radiotherapy plus CTLA-4 blockade in lung cancer. TCRdb's table, derived via immunoSEQ multiplex PCR, lists solely in-frame clones and lacks some. The data show 50,000 to 70,000 clones, with 70% to 85% seen just once and 5% to 6.5% held by the top ten. This material consisted of peripheral blood, taken from a patient treated with radiotherapy plus ipilimumab. All receptors derive from a human donor with non-small cell lung cancer whose response to radiotherapy plus ipilimumab could not be evaluated.

The chain couples TRBV6-1 to TRBJ2-1; 13 positions agree with TRBD2. The CDR3 loop spans 15 amino acids. CDR1 and CDR2 (germline): MNHNS, SASEGT. The V and J ends lost 7 bases and 4 bases, in that order; junction bases with no gene match: 4. In DNA, the CDR3 is TGTGCCAGCACCACACTAGCGGGAGGGTACAATGAGCAGTTCTTC. It encodes CASTTLAGGYNEQFF.

The chain is built from TRBV5-1 and TRBJ2-5, with D possibly TRBD1 on 6 matching bases. This CDR3 is built from 14 residues. The germline V gene encodes CDR1 SGHRS and CDR2 YFSETQ. V gave up 0 bases and J gave up 5 bases, with 11 bases separating them. CDR3 sequence: CASSLGGGEETQYF. The CDR3 DNA sequence: TGCGCCAGCAGCTTGGGAGGGGGTGAGGAGACCCAGTACTTC.

The chain is built from TRBV10-2 and TRBJ2-1; 11 bases map to TRBD2. The J segment lost 6 bases and the V segment lost 4 bases, leaving 5 bases of the junction unmatched. The CDR3 is 15 residues long. CDR1 WSHSY and CDR2 SAAADI come from the germline V gene. The CDR3 DNA is TGCGCCAGCAGTGCCATAGCGGGGGGGCGCAATGAGCAGTTCTTC. Encoded protein: CASSAIAGGRNEQFF.

The CDR3 DNA sequence: TGTGCCAGCAGTGGTCCTCAGGGTGCCACTGAAGCTTTCTTT. Translation gives CASSGPQGATEAFF. The chain employs TRBV6-6 and TRBJ1-1; TRBD1 is a possible D gene (5 bases). Between the trimmed V and J ends, which lost 5 bases and 4 bases, there was a span of 14 bases. Looked up from germline, CDR1 is MNHNY and CDR2 is SVGAGI (reference sequence). The CDR3 has 14 amino acids.

J is TRBJ1-1 and V is TRBV6-1; no reliable D call. Trimming shortened V by 5 bases and J by 3 bases, and 10 bases separated the two germline ends. The CDR3 sequence is 13 residues long. From germline, CDR1 is MNHNS and CDR2 SASEGT. The DNA of the CDR3 is TGTGCCAGCAGTTCGATCAGTTACACTGAAGCTTTCTTT. This encodes CASSSISYTEAFF.

The CDR3 DNA is TGCGCCAGCAGCCAAAACGGGGGGAACAGGCCCACTGAAGCTTTCTTT. Protein product: CASSQNGGNRPTEAFF. The chain is built from TRBV4-3 and TRBJ1-1, with TRBD1 as a possible D gene (5 bases). This CDR3 spans 16 amino acids. Germline CDR1 and CDR2: LGHNA and YSLEER. Trimming left V 2 bases short and J 4 bases short, with 17 bases between.

The CDR3 nucleotides read TGTGCCAGCAGTTTAAGTGCGGCTAGCGGATCCTACGAGCAGTACTTC. It encodes CASSLSAASGSYEQYF. The V and J genes are TRBV27 and TRBJ2-7; 7 bases map to TRBD2. The V gene's germline CDR1 is MNHEY and CDR2 SMNVEV (reference sequence). CDR3 length equals 16 residues. The V gene end was trimmed by 2 bases and the J gene end by 1 base; junction bases not matched to a gene: 8.

This clone was seen a few times. The rearrangement links TRBV28 to TRBJ1-6; TRBD1 might be the D (5 bases). The V gene's germline CDR1 is MDHEN and CDR2 SYDVKM. This CDR3 comprises 13 residues. Trimming removed 8 bases from V and 4 bases from J, with 9 bases in between. The CDR3 region is CASGQGYNSPLHF. For the CDR3, the DNA is TGTGCCAGCGGCCAGGGTTATAATTCACCCCTCCACTTT.

The genes are TRBV20-1 and TRBJ2-5; D gene ambiguous. V lost 3 bases and J lost 4, with 3 bases in between. Germline V gene lookup returns CDR1 DFQATT and CDR2 SNEGSKA (reference sequence). The CDR3 has 10 amino acids. CDR3 sequence reads: CSARRETQYF. The CDR3 DNA reads TGCAGTGCTAGGAGAGAGACCCAGTACTTC.

The V gene is TRBV29-1, the J gene TRBJ1-6, with no clear D. The V end was cut by 3 bases, the J end by 9 bases, with 9 bases between. Germline CDR1 is SQVTM and CDR2 is ANQGSEA. CDR3 size: 12 residues. The chain's CDR3 is CSVDRKLSPLHF. The CDR3 bases are TGCAGCGTTGACAGGAAGCTTTCACCCCTCCACTTT. Full variable domain (rest looked up from reference TRBV29-1 and TRBJ1-6): SAVISQKPSRDICQRGTSLTIQCQVDSQVTMMFWYRQQPGQSLTLIATANQGSEATYESGFVIDKFPISRPNLTFSTLTVSNMSPEDSSIYLCSVDRKLSPLHFGNGTRLTVT.

The chain has TRBV18 and TRBJ1-5; 12 positions agree with TRBD1. The CDR3 totals 15 residues. CDR1 is KGHSH and CDR2 is LQKENI in the germline V gene. V trimming: 6 bases; J trimming: 6 bases; junction bases outside the gene matches: 6. The CDR3 DNA sequence: TGTGCCAGCTCCTCGGGACAGGGGGCAGGTCAGCCCCAGCATTTT. Translated: CASSSGQGAGQPQHF.

This clone is medium-sized by share. The genes are TRBV10-1 and TRBJ2-3; TRBD2 matches at 7 bases. The V segment lost 2 bases and the J segment 2 bases; nucleotides outside the gene matches: 4. The CDR3 length is 15 residues. The germline V gene encodes CDR1 WNHNN and CDR2 SYGVQD (reference sequence). In DNA, the CDR3 is TGCGCCAGCAGTGAGACTAGCGTCGACACAGATACGCAGTATTTT. Translation gives CASSETSVDTDTQYF.

V is TRBV7-9 and J is TRBJ2-1; 7 positions match TRBD1. This CDR3 has 15 residues. The germline V gene has CDR1 SEHNR and CDR2 FQNEAQ (reference sequence). V lost 5 bases to trimming and J lost 9 bases; unmatched junction nucleotides: 13. CDR3 nucleotide sequence: TGTGCCAGCAGCCCCCGGGAAGGGGGCCATGTTGAGCAGTTCTTC. Translated: CASSPREGGHVEQFF. Together with reference TRBV7-9 and TRBJ2-1, the CDR3 gives the full variable domain: DTGVSQNPRHKITKRGQNVTFRCDPISEHNRLYWYRQTLGQGPEFLTYFQNEAQLEKSRLLSDRFSAERPKGSFSTLEIQRTEQGDSAMYLCASSPREGGHVEQFFGPGTRLTVL.

This clone has a handful of counts. The chain carries TRBV6-5 and TRBJ2-3; perhaps TRBD1 as D (5 bases). The germline V gene has CDR1 MNHEY and CDR2 SVGAGI. Trimming took off 0 bases at V and 2 bases at J, with 12 bases between the two ends. The CDR3 has 16 residues. CDR3 DNA sequence: TGTGCCAGCAGTTACTCAACAGGACCCCACACAGATACGCAGTATTTT. This translates into CASSYSTGPHTDTQYF.

The V and J genes are TRBV4-1 and TRBJ2-7; 7 bases fit TRBD1. V shed 4 bases and J 6 bases; nucleotides not matched to a gene: 9. Germline V gene sequence: CDR1 MGHRA, CDR2 YSYEKL. The CDR3 consists of 14 residues. CDR3 amino acids: CASSPTSTGSEQYF. The CDR3, as DNA: TGCGCCAGCAGCCCTACGTCGACAGGGTCCGAGCAGTACTTC.